This TCR beta chain derives from a study of T cell responses to AZD1222 COVID-19 vaccine. Study-level results: Most donors were white British and more were female, and clonal diversity was possibly underestimated.

The data were produced by immunoSEQ multiplex PCR, yet TCRdb's version contains in-frame clones alone and is incomplete. The data contain 100,000 to 120,000 clones, approximately 90% of them singletons. Concerning this clone itself: Its target is not known.

In germline, CDR1 is SGHDN, CDR2 FVKESK. CDR3 length equals 14 residues. The ends lost 3 bases at V and 8 bases at J; junction bases unmatched: 6. The material sequenced was peripheral blood, taken on day 0 of AZD1222 vaccination. The chain has TRBV14 and TRBJ1-4; 7 bases match TRBD1. The clonotype was recovered from an adult in good health. The CDR3 loop reads CASSHQGVREKLFF. The CDR3 bases are TGTGCCAGCAGCCATCAGGGGGTTAGGGAAAAACTGTTTTTT.